These 27 T cell receptor beta chains originate from one sample sequenced in a study of T cells in localized non-small cell lung cancer (dated by TCRdb to the early 2020s). Library preparation used the immunoSEQ multiplex PCR assay. Held by TCRdb, this immuneACCESS table contains in-frame sequences only and omits some clones. Under half of the omission traces to an unresolved V gene where checked; the cause of the rest is unknown. Within this sample are 70,000 to 100,000 clones, with approximately 80% of them counted one time only. The ten largest clones add up to more than 9% of the sample. Sequenced here: peripheral blood, sampled before any cancer treatment. The source of these receptors is a female donor aged 60 or older with stage I lung adenocarcinoma.

A few counts support this clone. The V and J genes are TRBV5-1 and TRBJ1-4; D unclear. Germline-derived CDR1 and CDR2 are SGHRS and YFSETQ. The ends were cut back, 2 bases at V and 3 bases at J, with 8 bases in the middle. CDR3 size: 14 residues. The CDR3 sequence: CASSLNDANEKLFF. DNA for the CDR3: TGCGCCAGCAGCTTAAACGACGCTAATGAAAAACTGTTTTTT.

This clone showed up just once. The chain uses TRBV30 and TRBJ1-2; 7 positions agree with TRBD1. The CDR3 has 15 residues. Trimming cost V 3 bases and J 0 bases; bases outside gene matches: 7. Germline V gene lookup returns CDR1 GTSNPN and CDR2 SVGIG (reference sequence). The CDR3 region is CAWSRPGQPNYGYTF. The CDR3 DNA reads as TGTGCCTGGAGCCGACCGGGACAGCCTAACTATGGCTACACCTTC.

V and J are TRBV28 and TRBJ2-7; tentatively, D is TRBD2 (5 bases). The germline V gene has CDR1 MDHEN and CDR2 SYDVKM. V was pared by 6 bases and J by 6 bases, with 9 bases between. There are 11 residues in the CDR3. The CDR3 spells CASRDSGEQYF. The CDR3 nucleotides read TGTGCCAGCAGGGACTCTGGCGAGCAGTACTTC.

This clone was seen a few times. The chain recombines TRBV6-5 with TRBJ1-2, with D possibly matching TRBD1 (5 bases). Germline CDR1 and CDR2: MNHEY and SVGAGI. This CDR3 has 14 residues. Trimming stripped 6 bases from V and 5 bases from J, with 16 bases between. CDR3 sequence: CASSPGAEIYGYTF. DNA of the CDR3: TGTGCCAGCAGCCCCGGGGCGGAAATTTATGGCTACACCTTC.

This clone was seen once. V and J are TRBV19 and TRBJ2-7, with D perhaps assigned TRBD1 or TRBD2 (5 bases each). The CDR3 is 17 residues long. V shed 3 bases and J shed 0 bases, with 18 bases lying between them. Per the germline V gene, CDR1 is LNHDA and CDR2 is SQIVND (reference sequence). CDR3 DNA: TGTGCCAGTAGTATGGGGGTAAGAAGGGTGAGCTCCTACGAGCAGTACTTC. Protein sequence: CASSMGVRRVSSYEQYF.

The V call is TRBV9, the J call TRBJ1-1, with unresolved D. The CDR3 extends over 13 amino acids. CDR1 is SGDLS and CDR2 is YYNGEE in the germline V gene. The V end was cut by 2 bases, the J end by 2 bases, with 7 bases between. CDR3 DNA: TGTGCCAGCAGCGTTCAGGCAAACACTGAAGCTTTCTTT. Residues: CASSVQANTEAFF.

This chain connects TRBV6-1 to TRBJ2-4; D unclear. The CDR3 runs 13 residues. Germline V CDR1 and CDR2: MNHNS, SASEGT. Trimming removed 10 bases from V and 6 bases from J, with 16 bases in between. This chain's CDR3 is CATVGFSGNIQYF. CDR3 bases: TGTGCCACCGTGGGGTTTTCGGGAAACATTCAGTACTTC.

This chain links TRBV6-6 with TRBJ2-3; possible D gene TRBD1, 5 bases. The germline CDR1 and CDR2 sequences are MNHNY and SVGAGI (reference sequence). This CDR3 region has 15 residues. Trimming cost V 4 bases and J 0 bases, with 11 bases left between them. As DNA, the CDR3 is TGTGCCAGCAGTTTCCTCTCAGGGAGCACAGATACGCAGTATTTT. It codes for CASSFLSGSTDTQYF.

The DNA of the CDR3 is TGTGCCAGCAGTGAAGCGCTTTTTGGACCGCAAGAGACCCAGTACTTC. The encoded protein is CASSEALFGPQETQYF. The chain combines TRBV2 with TRBJ2-5; D unresolved. Looked up from germline, CDR1 is SNHLY and CDR2 is FYNNEI. The CDR3 is 16 residues long. Trimming left V 0 bases short and J 2 bases short, with 13 bases between. The full variable domain, completed using reference TRBV2 and TRBJ2-5, is EPEVTQTPSHQVTQMGQEVILRCVPISNHLYFYWYRQILGQKVEFLVSFYNNEISEKSEIFDDQFSVERPDGSNFTLKIRSTKLEDSAMYFCASSEALFGPQETQYFGPGTRLLVL.

V and J are TRBV25-1 and TRBJ2-7, with TRBD2 identical over 7 bases. V was clipped by 3 bases and J by 13 bases; unmatched bases: 3. This CDR3 has 10 amino acids. Germline values: CDR1 MGHDK, CDR2 SYGVNS. The CDR3 here is CASSDGTIYF. The CDR3 DNA follows: TGTGCCAGCAGTGACGGGACTATATACTTC.

The chain uses TRBV11-2 and TRBJ2-1; no definite D call. This CDR3 spans 12 amino acids. CDR1 SGHAT and CDR2 FQNNGV come from the germline V gene. The germline V and J ends were trimmed by 5 bases and 2 bases, with 4 bases remaining between them. CDR3 loop: CASSPAYNEQFF. The CDR3 nucleotides read TGTGCCAGCAGCCCGGCCTACAATGAGCAGTTCTTC.

The chain carries TRBV2 and TRBJ2-1, with D possibly being TRBD1 (5 bases). The length of the CDR3 is 14 residues. The germline V gene encodes CDR1 SNHLY and CDR2 FYNNEI. V was trimmed by 7 bases and J by 4 bases, leaving 14 bases between them. The chain's CDR3 is CASTDQGRYNEQFF. As DNA, the CDR3 is TGTGCCAGCACAGACCAGGGTCGGTACAATGAGCAGTTCTTC.

This chain uses TRBV7-2 with TRBJ2-3; weak D call: TRBD2 (6 bases). CDR1 is SGHTA, CDR2 FQGNSA, per germline. The CDR3 consists of 15 residues. The V end was cut by 2 bases, the J end by 2 bases, with 11 bases between. The CDR3 sequence: CASSLRDFPTDTQYF. DNA of the CDR3: TGTGCCAGCAGCTTAAGGGACTTTCCCACAGATACGCAGTATTTT.

The chain is built from TRBV10-3 and TRBJ2-1; D gene unclear. Trimming removed 5 bases at V and 0 bases at J, with 8 bases between. CDR1 and CDR2 (germline): ENHRY, SYGVKD. This CDR3 is 14 amino acids long. DNA of the CDR3: TGTGCCATCAGTTTAAGTAGCTCCTACAATGAGCAGTTCTTC. Amino acid sequence: CAISLSSSYNEQFF.

The gene calls are TRBV30 and TRBJ2-3; the D gene could be TRBD1 or TRBD2 (5 bases each). Germline V gives CDR1 GTSNPN, CDR2 SVGIG (reference sequence). The CDR3 extends over 18 amino acids. The V gene lost 3 bases and the J gene lost 0 bases, with 22 bases spanning the gap. CDR3 sequence reads: CAWSLKTGTIASTDTQYF. DNA of the CDR3: TGTGCCTGGAGCCTGAAAACCGGGACCATCGCTAGCACAGATACGCAGTATTTT.

The CDR3 coding sequence is TGCAGCGGGTCCGCGTCTCATAGGAGCACTGAAGCTTTCTTT. This translates into CSGSASHRSTEAFF. The chain is built from TRBV29-1 and TRBJ1-1; no clear D. Trimming cost V 7 bases and J 4 bases, with 19 bases left between them. The CDR3 loop spans 14 amino acids. Germline loops: CDR1 SQVTM, CDR2 ANQGSEA.

In nucleotides, the CDR3 is TGTGCCAGCAGTGGTCAGGGGGGGGGCTACACCTTC. Translating it yields CASSGQGGGYTF. The chain has TRBV25-1 and TRBJ1-2, with 7 bases aligning to TRBD1. The CDR3 extends over 12 amino acids. J was trimmed by 8 bases and V by 4 bases; bases with no gene match: 4. The germline V gene has CDR1 MGHDK and CDR2 SYGVNS.

This chain uses TRBV5-8 with TRBJ2-5, with 7 bases matching TRBD1. The trim removed 0 bases at V and 5 bases at J, leaving 7 bases unmatched. This CDR3 contains 15 residues. Per germline, CDR1 SGHTS and CDR2 YDEGEE. CDR3 region: CASSLEGARSETQYF. The CDR3 region has the DNA TGTGCCAGCAGCTTGGAGGGGGCGCGGTCCGAGACCCAGTACTTC. Looking up the rest from reference TRBV5-8 and TRBJ2-5 gives the full variable domain: EAGVTQSPTHLIKTRGQQATLRCSPISGHTSVYWYQQALGLGLQFLLWYDEGEERNRGNFPPRFSGRQFPNYSSELNVNALELEDSALYLCASSLEGARSETQYFGPGTRLLVL.

The chain employs TRBV5-6 and TRBJ1-4, with 7 bases that match TRBD1. The CDR3 spans 14 residues. After removal of 3 bases from V and 8 bases from J, the junction contained 7 bases not matched to a gene. Germline assignment: CDR1 SGHDT and CDR2 YYEEEE. CDR3 amino acids: CASSSPQGGEKLFF. The CDR3 region has the DNA TGTGCCAGCAGCTCCCCGCAGGGGGGGGAAAAACTGTTTTTT. Looking up the rest from reference TRBV5-6 and TRBJ1-4 gives the full variable domain: DAGVTQSPTHLIKTRGQQVTLRCSPKSGHDTVSWYQQALGQGPQFIFQYYEEEERQRGNFPDRFSGHQFPNYSSELNVNALLLGDSALYLCASSSPQGGEKLFFGSGTQLSVL.

V gene TRBV30 combines with J gene TRBJ1-2, with a possible D match to TRBD1 (5 bases). Trimming took 0 bases from V and 5 from J, leaving 10 bases between them. The CDR3 extends over 13 amino acids. Germline CDR1 reads GTSNPN; CDR2 reads SVGIG (reference sequence). CDR3 sequence: CAWSVGRGYGYTF. CDR3 coding DNA: TGTGCCTGGAGTGTTGGACGGGGGTATGGCTACACCTTC.

In its sample, this clone was seen a few times. V gene TRBV5-5 combines with J gene TRBJ1-3; unclear D gene. The length of the CDR3 is 13 residues. The ends were cut back, 6 bases at V and 2 bases at J, with 9 bases in the middle. The germline gives CDR1 SGHKS, CDR2 YYEKEE (reference sequence). For the CDR3, the DNA is TGTGCCAGCACCTATGGGGCTGGAAACACCATATATTTT. Translation: CASTYGAGNTIYF. The whole variable domain, filled in from reference TRBV5-5 and TRBJ1-3, reads DAGVTQSPTHLIKTRGQQVTLRCSPISGHKSVSWYQQVLGQGPQFIFQYYEKEERGRGNFPDRFSARQFPNYSSELNVNALLLGDSALYLCASTYGAGNTIYFGEGSWLTVV.

The V gene is TRBV13, the J gene TRBJ2-6; 11 positions agree with TRBD1. The germline V gene encodes CDR1 PRHDT and CDR2 FYEKMQ (reference sequence). This CDR3 region has 17 residues. The junction had 8 bases not matched to a gene; V was cut back by 5 bases and J by 5 bases. CDR3 protein: CASSLGTGGVWANVLTF. The CDR3 coding sequence is TGTGCCAGCAGCCTCGGGACAGGGGGAGTCTGGGCCAACGTCCTGACTTTC.

V and J are TRBV30 and TRBJ1-2, with D perhaps TRBD1 (5 bases). The ends were cut back, 5 bases at V and 5 bases at J, with 15 bases in the middle. The CDR3 runs 13 residues. Germline V lookup: CDR1 GTSNPN, CDR2 SVGIG (reference sequence). Written as DNA, the CDR3 is TGTGCCTGGTTGCTGGGGCCGGGGTATGGCTACACCTTC. Protein sequence: CAWLLGPGYGYTF.

V usage is TRBV6-1 and J usage is TRBJ1-6; D is perhaps TRBD1 (5 bases). V was trimmed by 11 bases and J by 0 bases, leaving 11 bases between them. The CDR3 contains 14 residues. CDR1 and CDR2 (germline): MNHNS, SASEGT. CDR3 amino acids: CAAGGSSYNSPLHF. The CDR3 coding sequence is TGTGCCGCGGGGGGAAGCTCCTATAATTCACCCCTCCACTTT.

CDR3 nucleotides: TGCGCCAGCAGCCTGAACCCGACAGGTTCTGGGTCACCCCTCCACTTT. Protein product: CASSLNPTGSGSPLHF. V gene TRBV5-1 combines with J gene TRBJ1-6, with D maybe TRBD1 (6 bases). The CDR3 loop spans 16 amino acids. Germline V gene lookup returns CDR1 SGHRS and CDR2 YFSETQ. The ends were cut back, 4 bases at V and 10 bases at J, with 21 bases in the middle.

The chain uses TRBV12-2 and TRBJ1-4. TRBV12-2 has pseudogene status. The length of the CDR3 is 15 residues. The CDR3 spells CASRLALRFNEKLFF. The CDR3 DNA is TGTGCAAGTCGCTTAGCGCTCCGCTTTAATGAAAAACTGTTTTTT.

The V gene is TRBV6-5, the J gene TRBJ1-1; no reliable D call. CDR3 length equals 13 residues. Germline assignment: CDR1 MNHEY and CDR2 SVGAGI. V was trimmed by 5 bases and J by 0 bases, leaving 7 bases between them. The CDR3 region has the DNA TGTGCCAGCAGTCGGCATATGAACACTGAAGCTTTCTTT. Translation gives CASSRHMNTEAFF.